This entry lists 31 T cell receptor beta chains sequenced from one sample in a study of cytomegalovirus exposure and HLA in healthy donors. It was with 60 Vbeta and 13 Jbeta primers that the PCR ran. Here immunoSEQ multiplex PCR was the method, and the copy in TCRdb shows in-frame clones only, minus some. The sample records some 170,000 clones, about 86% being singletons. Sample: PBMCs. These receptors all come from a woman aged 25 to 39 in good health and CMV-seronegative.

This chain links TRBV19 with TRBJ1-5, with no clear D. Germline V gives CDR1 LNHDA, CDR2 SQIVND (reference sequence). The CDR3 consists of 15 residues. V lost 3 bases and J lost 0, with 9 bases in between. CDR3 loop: CASSMEDYSNQPQHF. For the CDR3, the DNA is TGTGCCAGTAGTATGGAAGACTATAGCAATCAGCCCCAGCATTTT.

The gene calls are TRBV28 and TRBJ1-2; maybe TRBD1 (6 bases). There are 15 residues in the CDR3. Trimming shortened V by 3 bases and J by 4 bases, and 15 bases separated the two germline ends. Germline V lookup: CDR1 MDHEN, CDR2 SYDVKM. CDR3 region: CASSFGGPGTYGYTF. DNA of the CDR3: TGTGCCAGCAGTTTCGGGGGGCCTGGCACCTATGGCTACACCTTC.

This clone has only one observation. The CDR3 is CASREGLAGGKTQYF. The CDR3 region has the DNA TGTGCCAGCAGGGAGGGACTAGCGGGAGGAAAGACCCAGTACTTC. This chain connects TRBV6-1 to TRBJ2-5; 15 nucleotides match TRBD2. Germline values: CDR1 MNHNS, CDR2 SASEGT. The CDR3 is 15 residues long. V shed 6 bases, J shed 6 bases, and the junction held 5 bases outside the gene matches.

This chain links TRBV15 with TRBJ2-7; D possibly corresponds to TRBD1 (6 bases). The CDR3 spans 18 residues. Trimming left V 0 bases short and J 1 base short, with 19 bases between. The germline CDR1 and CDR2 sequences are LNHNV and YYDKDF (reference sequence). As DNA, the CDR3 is TGTGCCACCAGCAGAGATTACCCCGCACAGGGAGTTTCCTACGAGCAGTACTTC. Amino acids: CATSRDYPAQGVSYEQYF.

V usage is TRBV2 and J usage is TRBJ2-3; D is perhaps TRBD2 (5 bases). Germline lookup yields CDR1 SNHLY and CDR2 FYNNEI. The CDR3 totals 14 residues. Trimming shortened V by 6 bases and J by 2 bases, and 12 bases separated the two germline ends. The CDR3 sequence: CASSLSGYTDTQYF. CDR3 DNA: TGTGCCAGCAGCCTGAGCGGATACACAGATACGCAGTATTTT.

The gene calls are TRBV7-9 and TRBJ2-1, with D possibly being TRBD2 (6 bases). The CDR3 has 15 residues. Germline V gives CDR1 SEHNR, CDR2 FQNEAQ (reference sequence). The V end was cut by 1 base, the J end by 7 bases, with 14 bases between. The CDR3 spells CASSLGTGAANEQFF. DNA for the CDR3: TGTGCCAGCAGCTTAGGAACGGGAGCGGCGAATGAGCAGTTCTTC.

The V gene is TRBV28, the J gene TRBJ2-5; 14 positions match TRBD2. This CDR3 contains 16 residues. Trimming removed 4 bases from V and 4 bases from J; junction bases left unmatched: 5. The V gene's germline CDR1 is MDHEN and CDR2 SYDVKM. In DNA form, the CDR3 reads TGTGCCAGCAGTTCCACCGGGACTAGCGGGAGAGAGACCCAGTACTTC. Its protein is CASSSTGTSGRETQYF.

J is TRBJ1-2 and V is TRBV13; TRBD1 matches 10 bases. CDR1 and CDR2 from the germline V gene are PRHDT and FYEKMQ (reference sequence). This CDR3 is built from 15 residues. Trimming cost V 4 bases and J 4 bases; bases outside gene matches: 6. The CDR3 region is CASSSGQGVSYGYTF. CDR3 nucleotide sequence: TGTGCCAGCAGCTCTGGACAGGGGGTTAGCTATGGCTACACCTTC. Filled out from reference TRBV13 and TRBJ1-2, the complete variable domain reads AAGVIQSPRHLIKEKRETATLKCYPIPRHDTVYWYQQGPGQDPQFLISFYEKMQSDKGSIPDRFSAQQFSDYHSELNMSSLELGDSALYFCASSSGQGVSYGYTFGSGTRLTVV.

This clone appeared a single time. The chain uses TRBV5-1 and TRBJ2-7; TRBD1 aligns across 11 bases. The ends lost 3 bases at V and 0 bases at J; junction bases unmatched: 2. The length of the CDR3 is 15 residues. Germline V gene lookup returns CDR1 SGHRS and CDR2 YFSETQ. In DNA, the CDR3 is TGCGCCAGCAGCTGGGACAGGGGGTTCTCCTACGAGCAGTACTTC. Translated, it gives CASSWDRGFSYEQYF. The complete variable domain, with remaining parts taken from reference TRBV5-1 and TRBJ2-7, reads KAGVTQTPRYLIKTRGQQVTLSCSPISGHRSVSWYQQTPGQGLQFLFEYFSETQRNKGNFPGRFSGRQFSNSRSEMNVSTLELGDSALYLCASSWDRGFSYEQYFGPGTRLTVT.

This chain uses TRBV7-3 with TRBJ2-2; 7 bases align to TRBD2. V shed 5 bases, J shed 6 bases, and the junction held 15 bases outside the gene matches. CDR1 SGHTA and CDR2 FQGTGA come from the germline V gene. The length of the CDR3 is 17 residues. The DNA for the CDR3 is TGTGCCAGCAGCCCAAACGGGGGAGGGAGGTCCCCCGGGGAGCTGTTTTTT. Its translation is CASSPNGGGRSPGELFF.

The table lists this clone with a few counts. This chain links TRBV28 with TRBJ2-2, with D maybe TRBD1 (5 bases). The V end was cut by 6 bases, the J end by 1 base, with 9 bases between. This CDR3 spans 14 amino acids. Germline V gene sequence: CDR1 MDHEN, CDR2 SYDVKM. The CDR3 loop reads CASRIGQNTGELFF. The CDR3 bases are TGTGCCAGCAGGATAGGACAGAACACCGGGGAGCTGTTTTTT.

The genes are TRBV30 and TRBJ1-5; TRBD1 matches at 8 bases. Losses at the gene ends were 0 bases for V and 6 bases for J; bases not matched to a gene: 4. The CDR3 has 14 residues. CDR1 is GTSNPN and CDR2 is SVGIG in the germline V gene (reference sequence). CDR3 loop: CAWSVGTGTQPQHF. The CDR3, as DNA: TGTGCCTGGAGTGTAGGGACAGGAACTCAGCCCCAGCATTTT.

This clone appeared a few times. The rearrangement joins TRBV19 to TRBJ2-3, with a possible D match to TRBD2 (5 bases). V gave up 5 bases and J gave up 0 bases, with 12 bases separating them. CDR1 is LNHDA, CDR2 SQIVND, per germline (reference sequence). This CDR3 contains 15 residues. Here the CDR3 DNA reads TGTGCCAGTAGTTCACTAGTTTCCAGCACAGATACGCAGTATTTT. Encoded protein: CASSSLVSSTDTQYF.

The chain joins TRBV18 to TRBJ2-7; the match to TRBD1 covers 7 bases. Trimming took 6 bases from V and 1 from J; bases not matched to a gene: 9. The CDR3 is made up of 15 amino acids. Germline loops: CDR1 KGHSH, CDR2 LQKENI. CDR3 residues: CASSVGQGDSYEQYF. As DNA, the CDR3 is TGTGCCAGCTCTGTCGGGCAGGGGGATTCCTACGAGCAGTACTTC.

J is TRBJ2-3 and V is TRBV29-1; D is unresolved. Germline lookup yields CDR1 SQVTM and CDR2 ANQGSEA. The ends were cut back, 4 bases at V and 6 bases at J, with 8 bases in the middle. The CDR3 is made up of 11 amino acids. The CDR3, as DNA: TGCAGCGTTGTCTCTACGGATACGCAGTATTTT. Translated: CSVVSTDTQYF.

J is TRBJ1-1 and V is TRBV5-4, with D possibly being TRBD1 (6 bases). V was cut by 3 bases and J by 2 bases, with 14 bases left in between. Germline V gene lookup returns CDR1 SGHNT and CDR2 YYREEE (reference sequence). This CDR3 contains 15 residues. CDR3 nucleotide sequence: TGTGCCAGCAGCTCCGTGGGACAAGCTAACACTGAAGCTTTCTTT. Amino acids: CASSSVGQANTEAFF.

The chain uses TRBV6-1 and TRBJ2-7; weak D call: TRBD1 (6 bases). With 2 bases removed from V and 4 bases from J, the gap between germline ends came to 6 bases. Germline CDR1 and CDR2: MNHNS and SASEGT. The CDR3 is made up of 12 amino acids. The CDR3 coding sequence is TGTGCCAGCAGTGAAAGGGGGTACGAGCAGTACTTC. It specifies CASSERGYEQYF.

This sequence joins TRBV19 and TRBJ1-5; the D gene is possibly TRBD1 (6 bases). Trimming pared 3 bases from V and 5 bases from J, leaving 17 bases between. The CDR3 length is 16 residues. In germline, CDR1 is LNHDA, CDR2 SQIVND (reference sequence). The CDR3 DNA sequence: TGTGCCAGTAGTATGGACGGGGGGGCCTTTCATCAGCCCCAGCATTTT. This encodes CASSMDGGAFHQPQHF.

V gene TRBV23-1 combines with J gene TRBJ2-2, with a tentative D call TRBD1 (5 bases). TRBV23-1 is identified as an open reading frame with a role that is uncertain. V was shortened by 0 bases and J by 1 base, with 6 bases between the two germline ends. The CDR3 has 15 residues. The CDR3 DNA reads TGCGCCAGCAGTCAATCAGGGGAGAACACCGGGGAGCTGTTTTTT. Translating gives CASSQSGENTGELFF.

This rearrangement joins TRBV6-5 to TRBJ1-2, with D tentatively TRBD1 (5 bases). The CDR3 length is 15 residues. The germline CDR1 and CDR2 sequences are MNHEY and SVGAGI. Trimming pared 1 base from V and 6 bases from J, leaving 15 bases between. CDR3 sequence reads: CASSYWPPLTDGYTF. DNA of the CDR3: TGTGCCAGCAGTTACTGGCCCCCCCTGACAGATGGCTACACCTTC.

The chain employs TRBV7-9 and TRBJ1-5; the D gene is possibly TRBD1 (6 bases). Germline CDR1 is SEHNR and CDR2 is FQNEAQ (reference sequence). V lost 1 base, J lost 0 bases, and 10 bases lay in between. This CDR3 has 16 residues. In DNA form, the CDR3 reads TGTGCCAGCAGCTTAGACGGGACACTTAGCAATCAGCCCCAGCATTTT. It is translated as CASSLDGTLSNQPQHF.

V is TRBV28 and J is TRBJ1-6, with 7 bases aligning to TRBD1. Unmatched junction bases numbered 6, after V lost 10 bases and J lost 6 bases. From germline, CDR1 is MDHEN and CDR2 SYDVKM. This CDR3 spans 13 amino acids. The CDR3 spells CATWDRLNSPLHF. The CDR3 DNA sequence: TGTGCCACCTGGGACAGACTTAATTCACCCCTCCACTTT.

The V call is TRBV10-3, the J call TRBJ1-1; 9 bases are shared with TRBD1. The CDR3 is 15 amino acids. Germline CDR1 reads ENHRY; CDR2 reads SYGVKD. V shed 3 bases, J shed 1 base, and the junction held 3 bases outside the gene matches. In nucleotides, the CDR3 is TGTGCCATCAGTGAACAGGGGGCTGGGAACACTGAAGCTTTCTTT. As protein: CAISEQGAGNTEAFF.

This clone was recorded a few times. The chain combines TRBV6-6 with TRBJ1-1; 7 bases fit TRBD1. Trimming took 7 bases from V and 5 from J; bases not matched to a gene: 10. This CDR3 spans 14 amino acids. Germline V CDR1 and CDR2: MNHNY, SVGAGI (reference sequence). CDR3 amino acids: CASIRQGGWTEAFF. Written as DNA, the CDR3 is TGTGCCAGCATCCGACAGGGAGGATGGACTGAAGCTTTCTTT.

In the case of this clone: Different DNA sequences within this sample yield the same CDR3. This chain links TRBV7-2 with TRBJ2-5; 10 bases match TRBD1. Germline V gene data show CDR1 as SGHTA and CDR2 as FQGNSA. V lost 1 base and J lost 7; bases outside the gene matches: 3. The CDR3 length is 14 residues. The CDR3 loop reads CASSLGQGARTQYF. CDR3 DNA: TGTGCCAGCAGCTTAGGACAGGGGGCTCGGACCCAGTACTTC.

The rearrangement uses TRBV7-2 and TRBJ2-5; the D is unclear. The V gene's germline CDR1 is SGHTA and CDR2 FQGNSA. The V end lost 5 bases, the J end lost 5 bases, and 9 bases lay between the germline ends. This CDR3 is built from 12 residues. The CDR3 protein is CASSPRTETQYF. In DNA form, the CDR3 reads TGTGCCAGCAGCCCCCGCACTGAGACCCAGTACTTC.

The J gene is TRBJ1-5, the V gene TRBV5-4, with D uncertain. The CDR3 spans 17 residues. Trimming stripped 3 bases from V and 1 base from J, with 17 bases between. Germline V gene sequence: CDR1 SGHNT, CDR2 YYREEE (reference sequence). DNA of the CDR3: TGTGCCAGCAGCTCCTTCGGGGAAGGGCTGAGCAATCAGCCCCAGCATTTT. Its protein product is CASSSFGEGLSNQPQHF.

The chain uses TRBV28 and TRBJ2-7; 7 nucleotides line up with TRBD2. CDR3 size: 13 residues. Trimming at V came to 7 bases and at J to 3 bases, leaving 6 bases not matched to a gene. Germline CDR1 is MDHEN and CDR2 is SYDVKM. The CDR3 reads CASMGGQGYEQYF. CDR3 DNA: TGTGCCAGCATGGGAGGGCAAGGCTACGAGCAGTACTTC.

CDR3 amino acids: CASSPGVVAGGPRDTQYF. DNA for the CDR3: TGTGCCAGCAGCCCGGGAGTCGTAGCGGGGGGGCCTAGGGATACGCAGTATTTT. The chain links TRBV5-6 to TRBJ2-3, with TRBD2 identical over 11 bases. V trimming: 4 bases; J trimming: 6 bases; junction bases outside the gene matches: 16. CDR3 length: 18 residues. CDR1 and CDR2 from the germline V gene are SGHDT and YYEEEE.

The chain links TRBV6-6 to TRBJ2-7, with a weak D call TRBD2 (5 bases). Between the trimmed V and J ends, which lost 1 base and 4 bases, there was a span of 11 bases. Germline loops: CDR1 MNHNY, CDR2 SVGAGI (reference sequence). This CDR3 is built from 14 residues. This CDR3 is CASSYYSGVYEQYF. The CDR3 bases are TGTGCCAGCAGTTACTATTCCGGGGTATACGAGCAGTACTTC.

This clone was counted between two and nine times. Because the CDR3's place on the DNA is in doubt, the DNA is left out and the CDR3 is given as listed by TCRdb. CDR3 in amino acids: CASSSSGQFRTYNEKLFF. This chain connects TRBV28 to TRBJ1-4; the DNA was not used to check the table's D call, TRBD1. The CDR3 comprises 18 residues, both ends counted. CDR1 and CDR2 (germline): MDHEN, SYDVKM.